One sample yielded the 17 T cell receptor beta chains listed below, sequenced in a study of CD8 T cells in seronegative destructive rheumatoid arthritis. Profiling relied on immunoSEQ multiplex PCR, and the TCRdb table lists in-frame clones only, not all of them. The top ten hold under 35% of the sample, which has more than 10,000 clones, around four fifths seen once. The sequenced material came from CD8+ T cells from blood. Every receptor here comes from a woman aged 30 to 49 with seronegative destructive rheumatoid arthritis.

This clone was seen just once. The V call is TRBV7-8, the J call TRBJ2-2, with 8 bases identical to TRBD2. The CDR3 runs 15 residues. V lost 1 base and J lost 4; bases outside the gene matches: 2. Per germline, CDR1 SGHVS and CDR2 FQNEAQ. CDR3 nucleotide sequence: TGTGCCAGCAGCTTAGTCGGGGGGGTCACCGGGGAGCTGTTTTTT. This sequence encodes CASSLVGGVTGELFF.

This clone was found once. J is TRBJ2-1 and V is TRBV28; 7 nucleotides agree with TRBD1. Germline V gene lookup returns CDR1 MDHEN and CDR2 SYDVKM. V dropped 3 bases and J dropped 7; count of bases not matched to a gene: 9. The CDR3 is 15 amino acids. In DNA, the CDR3 is TGTGCCAGCAGTTTTAAACAGGGGTGGGAGAATGAGCAGTTCTTC. Its translation is CASSFKQGWENEQFF.

This chain joins TRBV7-6 and TRBJ2-3; 10 bases line up with TRBD2. The germline CDR1 and CDR2 sequences are SGHVS and FNYEAQ. V shed 2 bases, J shed 3 bases, and the junction held 5 bases outside the gene matches. The CDR3 sequence is 16 residues long. The CDR3 loop reads CASSLRLAGVTDTQYF. For the CDR3, the DNA is TGTGCCAGCAGCTTACGTCTAGCGGGGGTTACAGATACGCAGTATTTT.

The chain uses TRBV7-9 and TRBJ1-1; 8 bases map to TRBD1. Trimming at V came to 5 bases and at J to 0 bases, leaving 11 bases not matched to a gene. The CDR3 has 17 amino acids. CDR1 and CDR2 from the germline V gene are SEHNR and FQNEAQ (reference sequence). The chain's CDR3 is CASSPDPATGVNTEAFF. As DNA, the CDR3 is TGTGCCAGCAGCCCGGACCCGGCGACAGGGGTGAACACTGAAGCTTTCTTT.

This chain joins TRBV7-9 and TRBJ1-4; 7 nucleotides agree with TRBD1. V lost 5 bases to trimming and J lost 8 bases; unmatched junction nucleotides: 14. This CDR3 has 16 residues. Looked up from germline, CDR1 is SEHNR and CDR2 is FQNEAQ (reference sequence). The CDR3 loop reads CASSPTTGELREKLFF. The CDR3 DNA follows: TGTGCCAGCAGCCCGACCACAGGGGAATTGAGAGAAAAACTGTTTTTT.

The genes are TRBV4-1 and TRBJ1-2, with D possibly TRBD1 on 5 matching bases. CDR1 is MGHRA and CDR2 is YSYEKL in the germline V gene. The CDR3 has 15 amino acids. V dropped 0 bases and J dropped 2 bases, with 10 bases sitting between them. The CDR3 here is CASSQENRQNYGYTF. CDR3 nucleotide sequence: TGCGCCAGCAGCCAAGAGAACCGACAGAACTATGGCTACACCTTC.

This clone was seen only a few times. This chain connects TRBV4-1 to TRBJ2-1; 7 bases agree with TRBD1. J gave up 8 bases and V 3 bases, and 4 bases lay outside the gene matches. Germline CDR1 reads MGHRA; CDR2 reads YSYEKL. The CDR3 spans 13 residues. CDR3 amino acids: CASSHTGAYEQFF. The CDR3 DNA reads TGCGCCAGCAGCCATACAGGGGCCTATGAGCAGTTCTTC.

The chain is built from TRBV14 and TRBJ2-3, with 7 bases identical to TRBD2. This CDR3 spans 15 amino acids. In germline, CDR1 is SGHDN, CDR2 FVKESK. V lost 3 bases, J lost 3 bases, and 6 bases stayed unmatched. CDR3 DNA sequence: TGTGCCAGCAGCCATGTAGCCGGGAGGACAGATACGCAGTATTTT. It specifies CASSHVAGRTDTQYF.

This CDR3 is CASSMQGWAQPQHF. The CDR3, as DNA: TGTGCCAGTAGTATGCAGGGGTGGGCTCAGCCCCAGCATTTT. The V call is TRBV19, the J call TRBJ1-5; D possibly corresponds to TRBD1 (6 bases). The CDR3 has 14 residues. Germline assignment: CDR1 LNHDA and CDR2 SQIVND (reference sequence). The germline V and J ends were trimmed by 3 bases and 6 bases, with 12 bases remaining between them.

In this sample, this clone turned up a few times. The chain carries TRBV13 and TRBJ2-3, with 9 bases identical to TRBD2. In germline, CDR1 is PRHDT, CDR2 FYEKMQ (reference sequence). The V gene end was trimmed by 5 bases and the J gene end by 3 bases; junction bases not matched to a gene: 9. This CDR3 contains 16 residues. The DNA for the CDR3 is TGTGCCAGCAGCCCTCTGACTAGCGGAGTGACAGATACGCAGTATTTT. This sequence encodes CASSPLTSGVTDTQYF.

The gene calls are TRBV5-1 and TRBJ2-2; TRBD1 is a possible D gene (6 bases). The CDR3 is made up of 15 amino acids. Trimming stripped 5 bases from V and 5 bases from J, with 16 bases between. CDR1 is SGHRS and CDR2 is YFSETQ in the germline V gene. CDR3: CASSFGPQGTGELFF. In nucleotides, the CDR3 is TGCGCCAGCAGTTTTGGACCCCAGGGGACCGGGGAGCTGTTTTTT.

This chain joins TRBV5-1 and TRBJ2-3, with D unclear. The germline gives CDR1 SGHRS, CDR2 YFSETQ. This CDR3 region has 13 residues. Trimming pared 2 bases from V and 6 bases from J, leaving 10 bases between. The CDR3 DNA reads as TGCGCCAGCAGCTTTACCCCCGGGGATACGCAGTATTTT. It codes for CASSFTPGDTQYF.

This chain connects TRBV14 to TRBJ2-5; a weak D match, TRBD1 (6 bases). Germline V CDR1 and CDR2: SGHDN, FVKESK. This CDR3 has 15 residues. V was shortened by 1 base and J by 7 bases, with 16 bases between the two germline ends. The CDR3 reads CASSQGTALFRTQYF. As DNA, the CDR3 is TGTGCCAGCAGCCAAGGGACAGCTTTATTTCGGACCCAGTACTTC.

V gene TRBV27 combines with J gene TRBJ2-5, with unresolved D. The V and J ends lost 3 bases and 1 base respectively, with 12 bases between them. From germline, CDR1 is MNHEY and CDR2 SMNVEV (reference sequence). The CDR3 is 15 amino acids. CDR3 sequence (DNA): TGTGCCAGCAGTTTTTTGGCCTCCTCCCAAGAGACCCAGTACTTC. This translates into CASSFLASSQETQYF.

The chain couples TRBV7-6 to TRBJ2-5; 7 positions match TRBD1. Germline-derived CDR1 and CDR2 are SGHVS and FNYEAQ. The CDR3 is 14 amino acids. The ends lost 8 bases at V and 2 bases at J; junction bases unmatched: 8. CDR3 loop: CASGAPGQQETQYF. In DNA, the CDR3 is TGTGCCAGCGGGGCGCCGGGACAGCAAGAGACCCAGTACTTC.

V gene TRBV19 combines with J gene TRBJ2-5; tentatively, D is TRBD2 (6 bases). Germline CDR1 is LNHDA and CDR2 is SQIVND (reference sequence). The CDR3 runs to 15 residues. The V end was cut by 1 base, the J end by 2 bases, with 11 bases between. The CDR3, as DNA: TGTGCCAGTAGTATAGGCGGGGAGTATCAAGAGACCCAGTACTTC. This sequence encodes CASSIGGEYQETQYF.

The chain has TRBV30 and TRBJ1-1; no definite D call. CDR3 size: 13 residues. The V gene lost 0 bases and the J gene lost 4 bases, with 9 bases spanning the gap. Per germline, CDR1 GTSNPN and CDR2 SVGIG (reference sequence). The CDR3 bases are TGTGCCTGGAGTGTACACAGTGGCACTGAAGCTTTCTTT. Encoded protein: CAWSVHSGTEAFF.